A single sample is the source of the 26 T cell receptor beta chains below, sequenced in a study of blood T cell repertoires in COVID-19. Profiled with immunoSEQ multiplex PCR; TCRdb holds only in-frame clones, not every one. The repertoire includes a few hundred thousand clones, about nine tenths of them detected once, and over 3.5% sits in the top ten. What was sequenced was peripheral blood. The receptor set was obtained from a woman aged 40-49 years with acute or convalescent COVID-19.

The CDR3 region is CASSHTGTYQYNEQFF. The CDR3 coding sequence is TGTGCCAGCAGCCATACCGGGACTTACCAATACAATGAGCAGTTCTTC. The rearrangement joins TRBV7-8 to TRBJ2-1; D might be TRBD2 (6 bases). Germline V CDR1 and CDR2: SGHVS, FQNEAQ. The CDR3 is 16 residues long. V lost 5 bases, J lost 4 bases, and 18 bases lay in between.

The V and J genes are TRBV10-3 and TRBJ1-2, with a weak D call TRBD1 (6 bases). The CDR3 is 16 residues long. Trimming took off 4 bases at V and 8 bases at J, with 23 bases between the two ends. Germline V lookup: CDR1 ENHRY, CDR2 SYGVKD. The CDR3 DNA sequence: TGTGCCATCAGTGCCTGGGGGGGGCAGAAACGAGAAGGCTACACCTTC. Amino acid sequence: CAISAWGGQKREGYTF.

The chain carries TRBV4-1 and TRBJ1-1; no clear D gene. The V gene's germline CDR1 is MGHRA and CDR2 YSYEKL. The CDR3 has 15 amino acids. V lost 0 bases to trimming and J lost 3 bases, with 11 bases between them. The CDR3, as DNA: TGCGCCAGCAGCCAAGATTTGGGCAGTTACACTGAAGCTTTCTTT. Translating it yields CASSQDLGSYTEAFF.

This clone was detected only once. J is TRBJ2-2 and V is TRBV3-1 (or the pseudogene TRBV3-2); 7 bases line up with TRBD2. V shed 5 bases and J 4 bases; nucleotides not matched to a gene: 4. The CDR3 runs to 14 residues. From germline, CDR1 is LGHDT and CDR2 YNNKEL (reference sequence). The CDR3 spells CASSYGGSTGELFF. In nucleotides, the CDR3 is TGTGCCAGCAGCTACGGGGGGAGCACCGGGGAGCTGTTTTTT.

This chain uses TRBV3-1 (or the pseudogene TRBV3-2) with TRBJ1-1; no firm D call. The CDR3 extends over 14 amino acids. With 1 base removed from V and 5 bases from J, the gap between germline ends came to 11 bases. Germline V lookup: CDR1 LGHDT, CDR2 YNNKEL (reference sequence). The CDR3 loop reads CASSQGGVKTEAFF. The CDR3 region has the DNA TGTGCCAGCAGCCAAGGGGGAGTTAAAACTGAAGCTTTCTTT.

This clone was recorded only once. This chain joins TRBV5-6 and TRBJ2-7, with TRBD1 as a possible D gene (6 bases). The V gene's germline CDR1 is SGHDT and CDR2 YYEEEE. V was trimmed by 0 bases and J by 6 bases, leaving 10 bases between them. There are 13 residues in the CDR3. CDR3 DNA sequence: TGTGCCAGCAGCTTGGTACAGGGTGGCGAGCAGTACGTC. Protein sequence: CASSLVQGGEQYV.

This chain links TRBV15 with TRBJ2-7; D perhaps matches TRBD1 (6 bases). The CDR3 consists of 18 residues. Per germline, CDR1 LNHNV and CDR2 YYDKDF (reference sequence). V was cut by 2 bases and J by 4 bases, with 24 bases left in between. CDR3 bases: TGTGCCACCAGCAGAAGGGGAGAAAAACCGGGACACCCTTACGAGCAGTACGTC. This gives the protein CATSRRGEKPGHPYEQYV.

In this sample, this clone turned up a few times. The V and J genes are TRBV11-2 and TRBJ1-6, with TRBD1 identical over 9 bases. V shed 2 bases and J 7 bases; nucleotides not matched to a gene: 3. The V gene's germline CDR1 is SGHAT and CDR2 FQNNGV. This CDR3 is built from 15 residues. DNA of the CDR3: TGTGCCAGCAGCTTATTCGGACAGGGGAATTCACCCCTCCACTTT. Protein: CASSLFGQGNSPLHF. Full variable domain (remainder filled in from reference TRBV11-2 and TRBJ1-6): EAGVAQSPRYKIIEKRQSVAFWCNPISGHATLYWYQQILGQGPKLLIQFQNNGVVDDSQLPKDRFSAERLKGVDSTLKIQPAKLEDSAVYLCASSLFGQGNSPLHFGNGTRLTVT.

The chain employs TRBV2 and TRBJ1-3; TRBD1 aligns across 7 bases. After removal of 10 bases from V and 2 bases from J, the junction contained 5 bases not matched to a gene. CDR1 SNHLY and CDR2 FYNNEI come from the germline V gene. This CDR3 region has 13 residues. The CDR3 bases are TGTGCCACCCAGGGGGACGCTGGAAACACCATATATTTT. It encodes CATQGDAGNTIYF.

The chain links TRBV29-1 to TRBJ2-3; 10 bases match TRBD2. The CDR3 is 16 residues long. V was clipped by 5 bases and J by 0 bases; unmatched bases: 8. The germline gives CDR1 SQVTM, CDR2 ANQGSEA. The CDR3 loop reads CSVRTSGPPSTDTQYF. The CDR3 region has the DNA TGCAGCGTTCGGACTAGCGGCCCCCCTAGCACAGATACGCAGTATTTT.

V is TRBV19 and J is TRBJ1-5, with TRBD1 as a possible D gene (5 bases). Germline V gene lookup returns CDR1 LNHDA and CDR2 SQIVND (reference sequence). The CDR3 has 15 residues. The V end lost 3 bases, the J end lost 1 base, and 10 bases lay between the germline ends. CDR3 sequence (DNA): TGTGCCAGTAGTATCGCCGGGGGAAGCAATCAGCCCCAGCATTTT. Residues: CASSIAGGSNQPQHF. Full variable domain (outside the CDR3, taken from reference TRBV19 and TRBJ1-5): DGGITQSPKYLFRKEGQNVTLSCEQNLNHDAMYWYRQDPGQGLRLIYYSQIVNDFQKGDIAEGYSVSREKKESFPLTVTSAQKNPTAFYLCASSIAGGSNQPQHFGDGTRLSIL.

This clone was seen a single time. In DNA form, the CDR3 reads TGTGCCAGCAGCTTTGACAGGGGGTATTCCACTGAAGCTTTCTTT. This translates into CASSFDRGYSTEAFF. The chain has TRBV5-4 and TRBJ1-1; 9 bases fit TRBD1. J was trimmed by 4 bases and V by 2 bases; bases with no gene match: 6. Germline V gives CDR1 SGHNT, CDR2 YYREEE (reference sequence). This CDR3 region has 15 residues.

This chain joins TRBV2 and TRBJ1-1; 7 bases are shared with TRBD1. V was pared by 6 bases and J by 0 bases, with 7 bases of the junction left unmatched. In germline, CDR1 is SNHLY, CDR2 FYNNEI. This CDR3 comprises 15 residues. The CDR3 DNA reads TGTGCCAGCAGCCTCCGGGACAGAGTGAACACTGAAGCTTTCTTT. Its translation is CASSLRDRVNTEAFF.

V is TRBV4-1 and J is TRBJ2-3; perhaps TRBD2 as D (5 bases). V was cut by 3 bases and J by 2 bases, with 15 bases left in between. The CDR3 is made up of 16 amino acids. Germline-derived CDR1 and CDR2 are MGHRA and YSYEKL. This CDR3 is CASSHERAKPTDTQYF. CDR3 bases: TGCGCCAGCAGCCACGAGAGGGCCAAGCCCACAGATACGCAGTATTTT.

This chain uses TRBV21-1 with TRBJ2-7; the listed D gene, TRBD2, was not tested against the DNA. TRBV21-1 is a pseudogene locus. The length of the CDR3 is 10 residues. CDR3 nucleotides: TGTGCCCGTACGGCCTACGAGCAGTACGTC. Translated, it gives CARTAYEQYV.

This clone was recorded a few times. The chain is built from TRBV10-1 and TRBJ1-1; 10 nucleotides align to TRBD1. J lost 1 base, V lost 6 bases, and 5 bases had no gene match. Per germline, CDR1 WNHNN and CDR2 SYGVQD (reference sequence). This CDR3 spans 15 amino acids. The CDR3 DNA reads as TGCGCCAGCAGGCCGAGACAGGGGGCGAACACTGAAGCTTTCTTT. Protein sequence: CASRPRQGANTEAFF.

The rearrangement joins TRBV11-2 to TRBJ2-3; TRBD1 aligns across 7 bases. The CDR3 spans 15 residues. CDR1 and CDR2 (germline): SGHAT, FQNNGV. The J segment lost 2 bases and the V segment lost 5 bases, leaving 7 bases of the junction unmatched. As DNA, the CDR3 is TGTGCCAGCAGCCCCCAGGGGGATCCCACAGATACGCAGTATTTT. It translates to CASSPQGDPTDTQYF.

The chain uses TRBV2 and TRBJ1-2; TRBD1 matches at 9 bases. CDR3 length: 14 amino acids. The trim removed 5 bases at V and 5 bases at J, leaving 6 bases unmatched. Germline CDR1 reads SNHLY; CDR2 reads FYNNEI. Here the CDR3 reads CASSNRGPAYGYTF. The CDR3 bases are TGTGCCAGCAGTAACAGGGGGCCGGCGTATGGCTACACCTTC.

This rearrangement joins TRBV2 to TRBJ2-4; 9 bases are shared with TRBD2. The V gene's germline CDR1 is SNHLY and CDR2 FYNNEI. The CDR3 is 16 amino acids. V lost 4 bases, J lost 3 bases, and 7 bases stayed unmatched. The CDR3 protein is CASSVASGGNKNIQYF. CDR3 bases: TGTGCCAGCAGTGTAGCCAGCGGGGGGAACAAAAACATTCAGTACTTC. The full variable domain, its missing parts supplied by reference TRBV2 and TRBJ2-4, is EPEVTQTPSHQVTQMGQEVILRCVPISNHLYFYWYRQILGQKVEFLVSFYNNEISEKSEIFDDQFSVERPDGSNFTLKIRSTKLEDSAMYFCASSVASGGNKNIQYFGAGTRLSVL.

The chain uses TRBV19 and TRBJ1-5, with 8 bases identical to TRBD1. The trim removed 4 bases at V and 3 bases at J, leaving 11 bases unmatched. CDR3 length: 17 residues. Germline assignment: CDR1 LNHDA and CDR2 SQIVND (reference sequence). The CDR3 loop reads CASSKYPGQGHNQPQHF. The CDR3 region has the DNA TGTGCCAGTAGTAAGTACCCCGGACAGGGCCACAATCAGCCCCAGCATTTT. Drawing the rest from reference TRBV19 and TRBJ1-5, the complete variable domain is DGGITQSPKYLFRKEGQNVTLSCEQNLNHDAMYWYRQDPGQGLRLIYYSQIVNDFQKGDIAEGYSVSREKKESFPLTVTSAQKNPTAFYLCASSKYPGQGHNQPQHFGDGTRLSIL.

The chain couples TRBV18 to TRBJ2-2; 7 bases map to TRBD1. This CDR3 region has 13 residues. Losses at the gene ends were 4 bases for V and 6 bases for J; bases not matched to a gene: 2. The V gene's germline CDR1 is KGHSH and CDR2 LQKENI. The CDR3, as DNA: TGTGCCAGCTCACGACAGGGCGCCGGGGAGCTGTTTTTT. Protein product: CASSRQGAGELFF.

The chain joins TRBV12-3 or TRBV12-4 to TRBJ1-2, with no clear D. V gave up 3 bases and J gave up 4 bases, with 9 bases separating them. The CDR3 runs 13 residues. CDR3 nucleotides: TGTGCCAGCAGTTTCGGAGGAGGCTATGGCTACACCTTC. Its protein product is CASSFGGGYGYTF.

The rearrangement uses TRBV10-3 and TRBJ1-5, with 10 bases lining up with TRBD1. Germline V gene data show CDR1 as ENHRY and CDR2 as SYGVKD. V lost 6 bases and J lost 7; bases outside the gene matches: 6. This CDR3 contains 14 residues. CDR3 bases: TGTGCCATCAGCCCGGGACAGGGGAGGCAGCCCCAGCATTTT. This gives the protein CAISPGQGRQPQHF.

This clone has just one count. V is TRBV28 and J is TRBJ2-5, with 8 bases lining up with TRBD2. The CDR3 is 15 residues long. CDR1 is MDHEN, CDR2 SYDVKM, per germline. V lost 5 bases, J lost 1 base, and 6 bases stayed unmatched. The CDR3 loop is CASSGLAGLQETQYF. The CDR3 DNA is TGTGCCAGCAGTGGGTTAGCGGGGCTCCAAGAGACCCAGTACTTC.

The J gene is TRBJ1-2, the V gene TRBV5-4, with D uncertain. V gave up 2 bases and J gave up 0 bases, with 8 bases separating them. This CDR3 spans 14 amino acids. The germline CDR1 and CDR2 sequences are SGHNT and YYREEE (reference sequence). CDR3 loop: CASSFETANYGYTF. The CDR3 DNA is TGTGCCAGCAGCTTCGAAACAGCTAACTATGGCTACACCTTC.

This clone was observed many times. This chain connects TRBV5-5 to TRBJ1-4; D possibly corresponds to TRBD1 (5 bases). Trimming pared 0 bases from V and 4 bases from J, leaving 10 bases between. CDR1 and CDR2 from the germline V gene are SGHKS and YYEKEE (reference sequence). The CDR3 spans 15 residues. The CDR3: CASSLDKGRNEKLFF. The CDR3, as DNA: TGTGCCAGCAGCTTGGATAAGGGGCGTAATGAAAAACTGTTTTTT.